Each of the 9 T cell receptor beta chains below was sequenced from the same sample in a study of CD8+CD57+ T cells in acquired aplastic anemia (dated by TCRdb to 2016 to 2019). Flow cytometry had shown CD8+CD57+ cell expansion in the patients selected for sequencing. The run used an Illumina HiSeq 2000. TCR beta VDJ combination and CDR3 sequence profiling used genomic DNA as the template. The raw public reads went through TCRdb reprocessing: fastp at Q25, MiXCR clone calling, in-frame beta chains kept. Rows merge per CDR3 protein into single entries with the most common DNA and genes. In this sample the table shows some 200,000 distinct CDR3 sequences, approximately 48% of which occur a single time. The ten top clones hold 9.7% of the sample. Sequencing was carried out using sorted CD4+, CD8+, or CD8+CD57+ T cells (not recorded which) from PBMCs. These receptors originate from a human donor with aplastic anemia.

As concerns this clonotype: This sequence may be a read error, since a much larger clone differs from it by one base. The chain uses TRBV4-3 and TRBJ1-1; no reliable D call. V lost 0 bases and J lost 5, with 7 bases in between. Looked up from germline, CDR1 is LGHNA and CDR2 is YSLEER. The CDR3 extends over 13 amino acids. In nucleotides, the CDR3 is TGCGCCAGCAGCCAAGAGATTAGTACTGAAGCTTTCTTT. Protein sequence: CASSQEISTEAFF.

The chain carries TRBV2 and TRBJ2-7; D call uncertain. The CDR3 extends over 10 amino acids. The V end was cut by 3 bases, the J end by 5 bases, with 2 bases between. The germline CDR1 and CDR2 sequences are SNHLY and FYNNEI. CDR3 amino acids: CASSEDEQYF. The CDR3 DNA is TGTGCCAGCAGTGAGGACGAGCAGTACTTC.

The chain combines TRBV10-3 with TRBJ2-5; the D gene is possibly TRBD2 (7 bases). The V end lost 0 bases, the J end lost 4 bases, and 15 bases lay between the germline ends. CDR1 is ENHRY and CDR2 is SYGVKD in the germline V gene. The CDR3 totals 16 residues. DNA for the CDR3: TGTGCCATCAGTGAGTCGATGGGGGGGCCTCCAGAGACCCAGTACTTC. Protein: CAISESMGGPPETQYF.

At least ten counts were recorded for this clonotype. The rearrangement joins TRBV10-3 to TRBJ2-7; 7 bases line up with TRBD2. CDR1 is ENHRY, CDR2 SYGVKD, per germline. Trimming at V came to 5 bases and at J to 0 bases, leaving 7 bases not matched to a gene. The CDR3 totals 15 residues. The DNA for the CDR3 is TGTGCCATCAGTTACGGGACTAAAAACTCCTACGAGCAGTACTTC. Translated: CAISYGTKNSYEQYF.

This clonotype was observed many times. The chain links TRBV9 to TRBJ2-5, with a possible D match to TRBD1 (5 bases). Germline V gene sequence: CDR1 SGDLS, CDR2 YYNGEE. V lost 0 bases and J 5 bases, leaving 11 bases between the germline ends. CDR3 length: 14 residues. Here the CDR3 DNA reads TGTGCCAGCAGCGTAGTGGACAACGGGGAGACCCAGTACTTC. As protein: CASSVVDNGETQYF.

This clonotype has only a few counts. V gene TRBV19 combines with J gene TRBJ1-6; D unresolved. Germline V lookup: CDR1 LNHDA, CDR2 SQIVND (reference sequence). The CDR3 is made up of 13 amino acids. Trimming took 6 bases from V and 2 from J, leaving 5 bases between them. CDR3 in amino acids: CASREPYNSPLHF. CDR3 DNA: TGTGCCAGTAGAGAGCCCTATAATTCACCCCTCCACTTT.

This chain connects TRBV10-1 to TRBJ2-5; no firm D call. Trimming removed 4 bases from V and 2 bases from J, with 17 bases in between. CDR3 length: 16 amino acids. From germline, CDR1 is WNHNN and CDR2 SYGVQD (reference sequence). CDR3 region: CASSGRIGRIQETQYF. In nucleotides, the CDR3 is TGCGCCAGCAGTGGCAGGATTGGACGGATACAAGAGACCCAGTACTTC.

This clonotype was recorded a few times. The V and J genes are TRBV10-3 and TRBJ1-3, with D maybe TRBD1 (6 bases). The germline CDR1 and CDR2 sequences are ENHRY and SYGVKD. This CDR3 has 13 residues. V was clipped by 6 bases and J by 0 bases, with 6 bases between them. The CDR3 coding sequence is TGTGCCATCAGGGACAGCTCTGGAAACACCATATATTTT. Its protein is CAIRDSSGNTIYF.

This clonotype was counted once. V is TRBV5-1 and J is TRBJ1-2; D gene ambiguous. The ends were cut back, 2 bases at V and 7 bases at J, with 15 bases in the middle. This CDR3 contains 14 residues. CDR1 and CDR2 from the germline V gene are SGHRS and YFSETQ. Here the CDR3 DNA reads TGCGCCAGCAGCTTCCACATAGGGAAGGGTGGCTACACCTTC. Amino acid sequence: CASSFHIGKGGYTF. Full variable domain (remainder filled in from reference TRBV5-1 and TRBJ1-2): KAGVTQTPRYLIKTRGQQVTLSCSPISGHRSVSWYQQTPGQGLQFLFEYFSETQRNKGNFPGRFSGRQFSNSRSEMNVSTLELGDSALYLCASSFHIGKGGYTFGSGTRLTVV.